This TCR beta chain was sequenced for a study of T cells in tuberculosis. The trim removed 6 bases at V and 11 bases at J, leaving 7 bases unmatched. The CDR3 sequence is 12 residues long. Germline loops: CDR1 MNHEY, CDR2 SMNVEV (reference sequence). The repertoire was sequenced with immunoSEQ multiplex PCR; TCRdb's copy has only in-frame clones and lacks some. The sample yields 20,000 to 25,000 clones, around 91% seen once. This sequence joins TRBV27 and TRBJ1-1; 9 nucleotides agree with TRBD1. The receptor's source is a donor aged 10-30 years with latent tuberculosis or without tuberculosis infection. Sequencing input: PBMCs. This chain's CDR3 is CASRGTGRQAFF. The CDR3 DNA is TGTGCCAGCAGAGGGACAGGGCGTCAGGCTTTCTTT.